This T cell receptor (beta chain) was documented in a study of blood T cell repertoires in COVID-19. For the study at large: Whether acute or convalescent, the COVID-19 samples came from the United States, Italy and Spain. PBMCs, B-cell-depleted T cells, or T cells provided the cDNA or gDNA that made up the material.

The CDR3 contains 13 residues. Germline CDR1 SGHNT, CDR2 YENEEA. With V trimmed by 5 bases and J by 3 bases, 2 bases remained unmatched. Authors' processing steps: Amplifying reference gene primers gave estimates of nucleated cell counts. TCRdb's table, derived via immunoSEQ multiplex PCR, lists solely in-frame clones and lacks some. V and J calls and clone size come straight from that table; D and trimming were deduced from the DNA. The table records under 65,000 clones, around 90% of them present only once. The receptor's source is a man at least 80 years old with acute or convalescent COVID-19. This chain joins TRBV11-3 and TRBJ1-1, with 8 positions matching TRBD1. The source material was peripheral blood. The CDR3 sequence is CASSTTGDTEAFF. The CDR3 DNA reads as TGTGCCAGCAGCACGACAGGGGACACTGAAGCTTTCTTT.